The 13 T cell receptor beta chains reported below all come from one sample, sequenced in a study of T cell responses to AZD1222 COVID-19 vaccine. Clones were sequenced by immunoSEQ multiplex PCR, and TCRdb holds only the in-frame ones, with some missing. This sample yields over 150,000 clones, of which about 90% are seen a single time; 2.6% belongs to the top ten. Sequencing was performed on peripheral blood, taken on day 0 of AZD1222 vaccination. The receptors come from an adult in good health.

The CDR3 loop reads CASFESLAGGTYEQYF. The CDR3 coding sequence is TGTGCCAGCTTCGAAAGTCTAGCGGGAGGGACCTACGAGCAGTACTTC. The chain is built from TRBV28 and TRBJ2-7; 12 bases are shared with TRBD2. The CDR3 has 16 residues. V trimming: 8 bases; J trimming: 2 bases; junction bases outside the gene matches: 10. Germline CDR1 MDHEN, CDR2 SYDVKM.

The J gene is TRBJ2-3, the V gene TRBV6-5; the match to TRBD2 covers 7 bases. The CDR3 is 14 residues long. V dropped 6 bases and J dropped 3; count of bases not matched to a gene: 6. CDR1 MNHEY and CDR2 SVGAGI come from the germline V gene. The DNA of the CDR3 is TGTGCCAGCAGCCGGACTAGATCGACAGATACGCAGTATTTT. Translating it yields CASSRTRSTDTQYF.

The CDR3 protein is CASSLEMASRYNEQFF. Here the CDR3 DNA reads TGTGCCAGCAGCTTAGAAATGGCTAGCCGATACAATGAGCAGTTCTTC. The chain combines TRBV7-9 with TRBJ2-1; a possible D gene is TRBD2 (5 bases). In germline, CDR1 is SEHNR, CDR2 FQNEAQ (reference sequence). V shed 1 base and J shed 4 bases, with 14 bases lying between them. CDR3 length: 16 amino acids.

The V and J genes are TRBV14 and TRBJ1-4, with D unclear. V lost 1 base and J lost 12, with 12 bases in between. The germline gives CDR1 SGHDN, CDR2 FVKESK. This CDR3 spans 13 amino acids. The CDR3 spells CASSQALRSELFF. For the CDR3, the DNA is TGTGCCAGCAGCCAAGCTCTCAGGAGTGAACTGTTTTTT.

The V gene is TRBV27, the J gene TRBJ2-1, with D unclear. V was clipped by 5 bases and J by 0 bases, with 11 bases between them. The CDR3 contains 15 residues. The germline V gene encodes CDR1 MNHEY and CDR2 SMNVEV (reference sequence). The CDR3 bases are TGTGCCAGCAGTGTAGACTTAAGCTCCTACAATGAGCAGTTCTTC. This translates into CASSVDLSSYNEQFF.

The chain links TRBV5-1 to TRBJ2-3, with 9 bases matching TRBD1. Trimming took 2 bases from V and 3 from J; bases not matched to a gene: 1. Germline V gene data show CDR1 as SGHRS and CDR2 as YFSETQ. The CDR3 extends over 14 amino acids. CDR3 in amino acids: CASSFDRGTDTQYF. CDR3 DNA sequence: TGCGCCAGCAGCTTCGACAGGGGGACAGATACGCAGTATTTT.

This clone came up once. J is TRBJ1-5 and V is TRBV30, with 7 bases that match TRBD1. After removal of 5 bases from V and 2 bases from J, the junction contained 3 bases not matched to a gene. There are 13 residues in the CDR3. Germline assignment: CDR1 GTSNPN and CDR2 SVGIG (reference sequence). Here the CDR3 reads CAWAGGGNQPQHF. The CDR3 bases are TGTGCCTGGGCAGGGGGAGGCAATCAGCCCCAGCATTTT.

The chain uses TRBV4-1 and TRBJ2-5; D is perhaps TRBD1 (6 bases). This CDR3 is 20 amino acids long. Per germline, CDR1 MGHRA and CDR2 YSYEKL. Trimming shortened V by 1 base and J by 5 bases, and 29 bases separated the two germline ends. The CDR3 sequence is CASSQGLSRVRGLFRETQYF. The CDR3 DNA follows: TGCGCCAGCAGCCAAGGCCTATCCCGGGTCAGGGGATTATTTAGGGAGACCCAGTACTTC.

The chain's CDR3 is CAWTPRGRVGNTIYF. CDR3 in DNA: TGTGCCTGGACACCTCGGGGGAGAGTTGGAAACACCATATATTTT. The chain carries TRBV30 and TRBJ1-3; D might be TRBD1 (5 bases). Germline loops: CDR1 GTSNPN, CDR2 SVGIG (reference sequence). This CDR3 has 15 residues. The V gene lost 4 bases and the J gene lost 3 bases, with 16 bases spanning the gap.

With respect to this clone: Germline and junction disagree at one end, which may indicate a read error. The gene calls are TRBV18 and TRBJ2-1; no clear D gene. The CDR3 sequence is 15 residues long. Germline CDR1 reads KGHSH; CDR2 reads LQKENI. CDR3 sequence: CASSSPRLAYSEQFF. Written as DNA, the CDR3 is TGTGCCAGCTCATCCCCTAGGTTAGCCTACAGTGAGCAGTTCTTC.

A remark on this clone: Other DNA sequences from this sample encode an identical CDR3 as well. The chain employs TRBV18 and TRBJ1-1; D is uncertain. The V and J ends lost 1 base and 0 bases respectively, with 3 bases between them. Germline V CDR1 and CDR2: KGHSH, LQKENI. The CDR3 has 13 amino acids. CDR3 bases: TGTGCCAGCTCACCACGCGTGAACACTGAAGCTTTCTTT. Protein product: CASSPRVNTEAFF.

The gene calls are TRBV4-1 and TRBJ2-5; the D gene is possibly TRBD2 (6 bases). The CDR3 is 16 residues long. V was trimmed by 4 bases and J by 1 base, leaving 16 bases between them. Germline loops: CDR1 MGHRA, CDR2 YSYEKL. The CDR3 DNA reads TGCGCCAGCAGCCCCTCCCCGGCGGGACCCCAAGAGACCCAGTACTTC. This sequence encodes CASSPSPAGPQETQYF.

This clone was counted a few times. The rearrangement links TRBV25-1 to TRBJ1-6, with D possibly matching TRBD1 (6 bases). Deletions cut 0 bases from V and 10 bases from J, with 10 bases between. The CDR3 runs to 14 residues. Germline V CDR1 and CDR2: MGHDK, SYGVNS. The CDR3 DNA sequence: TGTGCCAGCAGTGAATACAGGGACAACTCACCCCTCCACTTT. It codes for CASSEYRDNSPLHF. The whole variable domain, remainder taken from reference TRBV25-1 and TRBJ1-6, is EADIYQTPRYLVIGTGKKITLECSQTMGHDKMYWYQQDPGMELHLIHYSYGVNSTEKGDLSSESTVSRIRTEHFPLTLESARPSHTSQYLCASSEYRDNSPLHFGNGTRLTVT.